This entry describes one T cell receptor (beta chain). The data belong to a study of T cells in Graves' hyperthyroidism and ophthalmopathy. A patient was excluded if there was uncontrolled infection, other autoimmune disease, pregnancy or lactation. RNA transcripts yielded amplified TCR beta CDR3 regions. The study used the HTBI primer set for a first-round RT-PCR of the TCR CDR3. Using its own MiXCR run on the multiplex PCR reads, TCRdb lists one record per CDR3 protein. Of 500,000 to 550,000 distinct CDR3 sequences listed, nearly 20% are singletons. The junction had 8 bases not matched to a gene; V was cut back by 3 bases and J by 2 bases. This CDR3 spans 17 amino acids. Germline CDR1 SEHNR, CDR2 FQNEAQ (reference sequence).

This sequence was found in a middle-aged man with Graves' ophthalmopathy. V is TRBV7-9 and J is TRBJ2-3; 10 bases map to TRBD2. The sample was blood. CDR3 in DNA: TGTGCCAGCAGCTTGGCGATAGCGGGGGGACTCACAGATACGCAGTATTTT. Protein: CASSLAIAGGLTDTQYF.